The next 26 T cell receptor beta chains were all read from a single sample in a study of blood T cell dynamics during melanoma immunotherapy. Sample time point: pre-treatment baseline. Generated by immunoSEQ multiplex PCR, the TCRdb table keeps only in-frame clones and is missing some. The sample records over 8,500 clones, over 85% being singletons. The sample in question was blood, obtained from a patient treated with checkpoint blockade. Every receptor here comes from a human donor with melanoma.

J is TRBJ2-7 and V is TRBV27; TRBD2 aligns across 10 bases. The length of the CDR3 is 15 residues. The ends lost 1 base at V and 3 bases at J; junction bases unmatched: 3. Germline V gene lookup returns CDR1 MNHEY and CDR2 SMNVEV (reference sequence). The CDR3 here is CASSLLASGSYEQYF. The CDR3 region has the DNA TGTGCCAGCAGTTTATTGGCTAGCGGGAGCTACGAGCAGTACTTC.

The rearrangement links TRBV4-1 to TRBJ1-1, with D hard to call. The germline V gene encodes CDR1 MGHRA and CDR2 YSYEKL. This CDR3 spans 15 amino acids. V lost 4 bases and J lost 4, with 16 bases in between. The CDR3 sequence: CASSRPSAQATEAFF. CDR3 in DNA: TGCGCCAGCAGCCGGCCATCGGCCCAGGCCACTGAAGCTTTCTTT.

In its sample, this clone was seen a few times. V gene TRBV7-9 combines with J gene TRBJ1-5; D is ambiguous. Trimming pared 4 bases from V and 6 bases from J, leaving 13 bases between. The CDR3 contains 14 residues. Germline-derived CDR1 and CDR2 are SEHNR and FQNEAQ (reference sequence). CDR3 in amino acids: CASSSKVGPQPQHF. Written as DNA, the CDR3 is TGTGCCAGCAGCTCCAAGGTCGGGCCTCAGCCCCAGCATTTT. The full variable domain, completed using reference TRBV7-9 and TRBJ1-5, is DTGVSQNPRHKITKRGQNVTFRCDPISEHNRLYWYRQTLGQGPEFLTYFQNEAQLEKSRLLSDRFSAERPKGSFSTLEIQRTEQGDSAMYLCASSSKVGPQPQHFGDGTRLSIL.

The DNA for the CDR3 is TGTGCCAGCAGGCCCCGGGGCTCCGGTGGAAACACCATATATTTT. As protein: CASRPRGSGGNTIYF. V usage is TRBV28 and J usage is TRBJ1-3; possibly TRBD1 for D (5 bases). Germline CDR1 and CDR2: MDHEN and SYDVKM. V lost 6 bases and J lost 3, with 15 bases in between. The CDR3 is 15 residues long.

DNA of the CDR3: TGTGCCAGCAAAAGCGGGCCCTACGAGCAGTACTTC. Encoded protein: CASKSGPYEQYF. This sequence joins TRBV28 and TRBJ2-5, with D possibly matching TRBD2 (6 bases). The closer fit of TRBJ2-7 to the DNA end suggests the J call may be wrong. Germline V gene sequence: CDR1 MDHEN, CDR2 SYDVKM. The CDR3 is 12 amino acids.

The chain employs TRBV7-9 and TRBJ2-5, with 7 bases that match TRBD1. Germline V gene lookup returns CDR1 SEHNR and CDR2 FQNEAQ (reference sequence). V trimming: 5 bases; J trimming: 5 bases; junction bases outside the gene matches: 14. This CDR3 contains 16 residues. DNA for the CDR3: TGTGCCAGCAGCCCTGGTGCCCAGACAGGGACGGAGACCCAGTACTTC. Encoded protein: CASSPGAQTGTETQYF.

The chain uses TRBV7-9 and TRBJ1-4, with D perhaps matching TRBD1 (5 bases). Deletions cut 3 bases from V and 8 bases from J, with 7 bases between. CDR1 and CDR2 from the germline V gene are SEHNR and FQNEAQ (reference sequence). There are 12 residues in the CDR3. CDR3 protein: CASSFGAEKLFF. For the CDR3, the DNA is TGTGCCAGCAGCTTTGGGGCCGAAAAACTGTTTTTT.

This chain connects TRBV2 to TRBJ2-7, with TRBD2 as a possible D gene (6 bases). This CDR3 spans 16 amino acids. The V end lost 0 bases, the J end lost 5 bases, and 17 bases lay between the germline ends. The V gene's germline CDR1 is SNHLY and CDR2 FYNNEI. This CDR3 is CASSEAPTRGGNEQYF. The CDR3 DNA reads as TGTGCCAGCAGTGAAGCTCCCACTAGGGGCGGGAACGAGCAGTACTTC.

The J gene is TRBJ2-2, the V gene TRBV7-9; D possibly corresponds to TRBD2 (6 bases). This CDR3 is built from 14 residues. V lost 3 bases to trimming and J lost 4 bases, with 9 bases between them. Germline V lookup: CDR1 SEHNR, CDR2 FQNEAQ (reference sequence). CDR3 loop: CASSLGGGTGELFF. The CDR3 DNA is TGTGCCAGCAGCTTGGGGGGAGGCACCGGGGAGCTGTTTTTT.

This clone was counted between two and nine times. This chain uses TRBV2 with TRBJ2-7; TRBD1 matches 8 bases. In germline, CDR1 is SNHLY, CDR2 FYNNEI. This CDR3 comprises 13 residues. V was pared by 6 bases and J by 5 bases, with 6 bases of the junction left unmatched. The CDR3 loop reads CASSGTGGDEQYF. The DNA of the CDR3 is TGTGCCAGCAGCGGGACAGGCGGGGACGAGCAGTACTTC.

The rearrangement uses TRBV10-3 and TRBJ2-7; TRBD1 might be the D (6 bases). This CDR3 spans 14 amino acids. V lost 2 bases and J lost 2, with 10 bases in between. Germline CDR1 and CDR2: ENHRY and SYGVKD. Written as DNA, the CDR3 is TGTGCCATCAGTGAGCCGAGGGGGACCTACGAGCAGTACTTC. This encodes CAISEPRGTYEQYF.

This clone was seen a single time. The chain employs TRBV10-3 and TRBJ1-3; no reliable D call. This CDR3 has 10 residues. Germline assignment: CDR1 ENHRY and CDR2 SYGVKD. Trimming removed 10 bases from V and 4 bases from J, with 5 bases in between. This CDR3 is CATAGNTIYF. In DNA, the CDR3 is TGTGCCACAGCCGGAAACACCATATATTTT.

The CDR3 reads CASSPPGRTTYNSPLHF. The CDR3 DNA sequence: TGTGCCAGCTCACCACCCGGACGGACCACCTATAATTCACCCCTCCACTTT. V is TRBV18 and J is TRBJ1-6; D remains unclear. The CDR3 is 17 amino acids. From germline, CDR1 is KGHSH and CDR2 LQKENI. Trimming stripped 0 bases from V and 2 bases from J, with 11 bases between.

The rearrangement joins TRBV7-9 to TRBJ1-2; maybe TRBD1 (5 bases). There are 14 residues in the CDR3. Deletions cut 5 bases from V and 2 bases from J, with 12 bases between. In germline, CDR1 is SEHNR, CDR2 FQNEAQ (reference sequence). CDR3 DNA sequence: TGTGCCAGCAGCCCTTACTCAGGGAACTATGGCTACACCTTC. It translates to CASSPYSGNYGYTF.

The gene calls are TRBV18 and TRBJ2-2; 8 nucleotides line up with TRBD2. This CDR3 has 16 residues. The germline V gene has CDR1 KGHSH and CDR2 LQKENI. The trim removed 3 bases at V and 0 bases at J, leaving 3 bases unmatched. Here the CDR3 reads CASSPYSGANTGELFF. DNA for the CDR3: TGTGCCAGCTCACCCTATAGCGGGGCGAACACCGGGGAGCTGTTTTTT. Full variable domain (remainder filled in from reference TRBV18 and TRBJ2-2): NAGVMQNPRHLVRRRGQEARLRCSPMKGHSHVYWYRQLPEEGLKFMVYLQKENIIDESGMPKERFSAEFPKEGPSILRIQQVVRGDSAAYFCASSPYSGANTGELFFGEGSRLTVL.

The chain joins TRBV10-2 to TRBJ2-1; TRBD1 or TRBD2 may be the D gene (5 bases each). V dropped 10 bases and J dropped 4 bases, with 17 bases sitting between them. CDR3 length: 14 amino acids. CDR1 is WSHSY, CDR2 SAAADI, per germline. This CDR3 is CATTPGPNYNEQFF. The DNA for the CDR3 is TGCGCCACCACGCCGGGACCAAATTACAATGAGCAGTTCTTC.

The chain carries TRBV5-1 and TRBJ2-6, with a possible D match to TRBD1 (6 bases). CDR1 and CDR2 from the germline V gene are SGHRS and YFSETQ. V was trimmed by 4 bases and J by 2 bases, leaving 16 bases between them. The length of the CDR3 is 17 residues. CDR3 nucleotide sequence: TGCGCCAGCAGCATACAGGGCGCCCGGGCTGGGGCCAACGTCCTGACTTTC. This gives the protein CASSIQGARAGANVLTF.

This clone has only one observation. This chain joins TRBV5-1 and TRBJ2-2, with 9 bases identical to TRBD2. Germline V gene data show CDR1 as SGHRS and CDR2 as YFSETQ. CDR3 size: 16 residues. Trimming took 4 bases from V and 5 from J; bases not matched to a gene: 9. The CDR3 sequence is CASSAAGLAGTGELFF. In nucleotides, the CDR3 is TGCGCCAGCAGCGCCGCAGGGCTAGCGGGAACCGGGGAGCTGTTTTTT. Full variable domain (remainder filled in from reference TRBV5-1 and TRBJ2-2): KAGVTQTPRYLIKTRGQQVTLSCSPISGHRSVSWYQQTPGQGLQFLFEYFSETQRNKGNFPGRFSGRQFSNSRSEMNVSTLELGDSALYLCASSAAGLAGTGELFFGEGSRLTVL.

The chain has TRBV6-1 and TRBJ2-7; TRBD2 agrees at 14 bases. V shed 4 bases, J shed 5 bases, and the junction held 4 bases outside the gene matches. From germline, CDR1 is MNHNS and CDR2 SASEGT. The CDR3 extends over 15 amino acids. CDR3 loop: CASSARTSGRHEQYF. The CDR3 coding sequence is TGTGCCAGCAGTGCCCGGACTAGCGGGAGGCACGAGCAGTACTTC.

The chain employs TRBV28 and TRBJ1-1, with a weak D call TRBD1 (5 bases). V was cut by 3 bases and J by 4 bases, with 12 bases left in between. The CDR3 sequence is 14 residues long. CDR1 and CDR2 (germline): MDHEN, SYDVKM. CDR3 region: CASSFGGGVTEAFF. CDR3 nucleotide sequence: TGTGCCAGCAGTTTCGGGGGTGGGGTCACTGAAGCTTTCTTT.

The chain employs TRBV5-1 and TRBJ2-5, with D possibly being TRBD1 or TRBD2 (5 bases each). The V end was cut by 4 bases, the J end by 2 bases, with 18 bases between. Germline V CDR1 and CDR2: SGHRS, YFSETQ. There are 16 residues in the CDR3. CDR3 bases: TGCGCCAGCAGCCCTACAGTGGGACGGACACAAGAGACCCAGTACTTC. Amino acids: CASSPTVGRTQETQYF.

The CDR3, as DNA: TGTGCCAGCTCACCACTTGGGGGTGGCTACACCTTC. This gives the protein CASSPLGGGYTF. The chain employs TRBV18 and TRBJ1-2; tentatively, D is TRBD1 (5 bases). The V gene lost 1 base and the J gene lost 7 bases, with 7 bases spanning the gap. This CDR3 spans 12 amino acids. The germline gives CDR1 KGHSH, CDR2 LQKENI.

The chain couples TRBV4-1 to TRBJ2-4; the D gene is possibly TRBD2 (6 bases). Looked up from germline, CDR1 is MGHRA and CDR2 is YSYEKL. The CDR3 length is 16 residues. V shed 1 base and J shed 7 bases, with 17 bases lying between them. The CDR3 bases are TGCGCCAGCAGCCAAGCTTCCGGGGGACGTCGGAACATTCAGTACTTC. Protein: CASSQASGGRRNIQYF.

The chain joins TRBV5-4 to TRBJ2-5, with D maybe TRBD1 (6 bases). The germline V gene has CDR1 SGHNT and CDR2 YYREEE (reference sequence). The CDR3 length is 16 residues. V shed 4 bases and J shed 5 bases, with 21 bases lying between them. Written as DNA, the CDR3 is TGTGCCAGCAGCACCCCGACAGGTTGGGGCCGGGAGACCCAGTACTTC. Its protein product is CASSTPTGWGRETQYF. Complete variable domain (other parts from reference TRBV5-4 and TRBJ2-5): ETGVTQSPTHLIKTRGQQVTLRCSSQSGHNTVSWYQQALGQGPQFIFQYYREEENGRGNFPPRFSGLQFPNYSSELNVNALELDDSALYLCASSTPTGWGRETQYFGPGTRLLVL.

The chain recombines TRBV7-9 with TRBJ2-3; D is possibly TRBD1 or TRBD2 (5 bases each). From germline, CDR1 is SEHNR and CDR2 FQNEAQ (reference sequence). The V gene lost 8 bases and the J gene lost 4 bases, with 13 bases spanning the gap. This CDR3 region has 13 residues. The DNA for the CDR3 is TGTGCCAGCCAGTCCGGGGCAGCAGATACGCAGTATTTT. This codes for CASQSGAADTQYF.

This rearrangement joins TRBV18 to TRBJ2-7; 10 positions match TRBD2. The V and J ends lost 6 bases and 6 bases, in that order; junction bases with no gene match: 8. The CDR3 runs to 14 residues. CDR1 and CDR2 (germline): KGHSH, LQKENI. CDR3 protein: CASSLAGVFGEQYF. The CDR3 nucleotides read TGTGCCAGCTCCCTAGCGGGAGTTTTCGGCGAGCAGTACTTC.